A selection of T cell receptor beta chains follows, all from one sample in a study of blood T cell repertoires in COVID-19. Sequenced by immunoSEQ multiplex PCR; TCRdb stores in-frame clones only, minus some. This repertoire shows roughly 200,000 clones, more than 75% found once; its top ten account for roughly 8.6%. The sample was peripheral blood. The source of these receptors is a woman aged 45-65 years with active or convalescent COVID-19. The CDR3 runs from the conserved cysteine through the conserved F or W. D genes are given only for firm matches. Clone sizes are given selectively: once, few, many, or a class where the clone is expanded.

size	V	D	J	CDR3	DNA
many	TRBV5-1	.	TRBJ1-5	CASRFGGDSNQPQHF	TGCGCCAGCAGATTCGGCGGGGATAGCAATCAGCCCCAGCATTTT
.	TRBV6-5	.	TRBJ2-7	CASSSLGDSSYEQYF	TGTGCCAGCAGCTCCCTAGGGGACTCATCCTACGAGCAGTACTTC
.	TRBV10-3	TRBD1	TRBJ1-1	CAIRSTGSDTEAFF	TGTGCCATCAGGTCGACAGGGTCGGACACTGAAGCTTTCTTT
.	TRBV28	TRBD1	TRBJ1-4	CASSFSVDRDPATNEKLFF	TGTGCCAGCAGTTTTTCTGTAGACAGGGATCCAGCAACTAATGAAAAACTGTTTTTT
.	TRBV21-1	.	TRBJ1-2	CASSNEGRTGTNYGYTF	TGTGCCAGCAGCAATGAGGGTCGGACAGGAACTAACTATGGCTACACCTTC
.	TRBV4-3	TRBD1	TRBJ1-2	CASSEDRQGGYGYTF	TGCGCCAGCAGCGAAGACCGACAGGGGGGCTATGGCTACACCTTC
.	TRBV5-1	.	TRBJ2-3	CASSLSFTGTQGVTDTQYF	TGCGCCAGCAGCTTGAGTTTCACGGGGACACAGGGAGTCACAGATACGCAGTATTTT
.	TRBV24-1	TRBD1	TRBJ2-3	CATSELGTGTNPDTQYF	TGTGCCACCAGTGAACTCGGGACAGGGACCAACCCCGATACGCAGTATTTT
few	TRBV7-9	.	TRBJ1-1	CASSPRTEAFF	TGTGCCAGCAGCCCCCGGACTGAAGCTTTCTTT
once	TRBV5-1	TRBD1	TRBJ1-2	CASSLGATGAYGYTF	TGCGCCAGCAGCTTGGGCGCGACAGGGGCCTATGGCTACACCTTC
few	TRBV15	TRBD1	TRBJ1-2	CATSRDDGTGGVGYTF	TGTGCCACCAGCAGAGATGACGGGACAGGGGGCGTTGGCTACACCTTC
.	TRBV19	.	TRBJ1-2	CASSRTGGNYGYTF	TGTGCCAGTAGTAGAACGGGCGGGAACTATGGCTACACCTTC
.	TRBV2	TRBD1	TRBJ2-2	CASSRGGNTGELFF	TGTGCCAGCAGTCGAGGGGGCAACACCGGGGAGCTGTTTTTT
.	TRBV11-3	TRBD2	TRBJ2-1	CASSWGTSGDHNEQFF	TGTGCCAGCAGCTGGGGGACTAGCGGGGACCACAATGAGCAGTTCTTC
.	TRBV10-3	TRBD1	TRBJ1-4	CAISPGQGNEKLFF	TGTGCCATCAGCCCGGGACAGGGCAACGAAAAACTGTTTTTT
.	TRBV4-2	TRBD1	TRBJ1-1	CASSQPPGQVNTEAFF	TGTGCCAGCAGCCAACCCCCGGGACAGGTGAACACTGAAGCTTTCTTT
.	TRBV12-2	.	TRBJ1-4	CASRPGIATNEKLFF	TGTGCAAGTCGCCCGGGGATCGCAACTAATGAAAAACTGTTTTTT
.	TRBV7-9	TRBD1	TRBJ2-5	CASSLAGTGGGETQYF	TGTGCCAGCAGTTTGGCCGGGACAGGGGGCGGAGAGACCCAGTACTTC
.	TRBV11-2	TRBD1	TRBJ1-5	CASSLGQGRDQPQHF	TGTGCCAGCAGCTTAGGACAGGGACGGGATCAGCCCCAGCATTTT